Listed below are T cell receptor beta chains from one sample, sequenced in a study of cytomegalovirus exposure and HLA in healthy donors. The assay was immunoSEQ multiplex PCR, and TCRdb's table has in-frame clones only and misses some. The sample consists of about 160,000 clones, roughly four fifths of them appearing once. The sample taken for sequencing was PBMCs. Receptors originate from a middle-aged man in good health and CMV-seronegative. CDR3s include the opening cysteine and the closing phenylalanine or tryptophan. Fields, in order: D gene, V gene, clone size, J gene, CDR3 protein, CDR3 DNA. D genes are given only for firm matches. Size tells how often a clone was seen (once, few, many) or the class of an expanded clone, and some rows leave it out.

>.|TRBV18|.|TRBJ2-7
CASSKREGAYEQYF
TGTGCCAGCTCCAAAAGAGAGGGGGCCTACGAGCAGTACTTC
>TRBD1|TRBV30|.|TRBJ1-6
CARWTGANSPLHF
TGTGCCCGATGGACAGGGGCTAATTCACCCCTCCACTTT
>.|TRBV6-4|large|TRBJ1-1
CASSKEGLSEAFF
TGTGCCAGCAGTAAGGAGGGCCTCTCTGAAGCTTTCTTT
>TRBD2|TRBV5-6|few|TRBJ2-7
CASSFSGSAYEQYF
TGTGCCAGCAGCTTTAGCGGGTCTGCCTACGAGCAGTACTTC
>.|TRBV18|once|TRBJ2-3
CASSPPYRGHTQYF
TGTGCCAGCTCACCGCCTTATAGGGGCCATACGCAGTATTTT
>.|TRBV9|.|TRBJ1-4
CASSVEVGGANEKLFF
TGTGCCAGCAGCGTAGAAGTAGGAGGGGCTAATGAAAAACTGTTTTTT
>TRBD2|TRBV7-3|.|TRBJ2-1
CASSRSEGGNEQFF
TGTGCCAGCAGCCGTAGTGAGGGAGGGAATGAGCAGTTCTTC
>.|TRBV18|.|TRBJ1-1
CASSQGQTTEAFF
TGTGCCAGCTCACAAGGACAGACCACTGAAGCCTTCTTT
>.|TRBV5-1|.|TRBJ1-4
CASTTDRSTEKLFF
TGCGCCAGCACCACGGACAGATCCACTGAAAAACTGTTTTTT
>.|TRBV6-1|.|TRBJ2-7
CASSERGGGLASYEQYF
TGTGCCAGCAGTGAAAGGGGAGGGGGACTTGCCTCCTACGAGCAGTACTTC
>TRBD1|TRBV30|.|TRBJ1-6
CAWTTGTGTSPLHF
TGTGCCTGGACCACCGGGACAGGGACTTCACCCCTCCACTTT
>.|TRBV27|.|TRBJ1-1
CASSLGGAVSHRAFF
TGTGCCAGCAGTTTAGGGGGCGCCGTCTCGCACAGGGCTTTCTTT
>TRBD1|TRBV6-4|.|TRBJ2-1
CASGRTGQDEQFF
TGTGCCAGCGGACGGACAGGGCAGGATGAGCAGTTCTTC
>.|TRBV9|.|TRBJ2-7
CASSVDGYYEQYF
TGTGCCAGCAGCGTAGACGGGTACTACGAGCAGTACTTC
>.|TRBV5-1|.|TRBJ1-4
CASSYPPGSVGTNEKLFF
TGCGCCAGCAGCTACCCCCCAGGGTCTGTTGGGACTAATGAAAAACTGTTTTTT
>TRBD2|TRBV5-1|.|TRBJ2-1
CASSLSLAGGEQFF
TGCGCCAGCAGCTTGTCGCTAGCGGGGGGCGAGCAGTTCTTC
>TRBD2|TRBV4-1|.|TRBJ2-3
CASSQEATSGGTHTQYF
TGCGCCAGCAGCCAAGAGGCGACTAGCGGGGGAACTCATACGCAGTATTTT